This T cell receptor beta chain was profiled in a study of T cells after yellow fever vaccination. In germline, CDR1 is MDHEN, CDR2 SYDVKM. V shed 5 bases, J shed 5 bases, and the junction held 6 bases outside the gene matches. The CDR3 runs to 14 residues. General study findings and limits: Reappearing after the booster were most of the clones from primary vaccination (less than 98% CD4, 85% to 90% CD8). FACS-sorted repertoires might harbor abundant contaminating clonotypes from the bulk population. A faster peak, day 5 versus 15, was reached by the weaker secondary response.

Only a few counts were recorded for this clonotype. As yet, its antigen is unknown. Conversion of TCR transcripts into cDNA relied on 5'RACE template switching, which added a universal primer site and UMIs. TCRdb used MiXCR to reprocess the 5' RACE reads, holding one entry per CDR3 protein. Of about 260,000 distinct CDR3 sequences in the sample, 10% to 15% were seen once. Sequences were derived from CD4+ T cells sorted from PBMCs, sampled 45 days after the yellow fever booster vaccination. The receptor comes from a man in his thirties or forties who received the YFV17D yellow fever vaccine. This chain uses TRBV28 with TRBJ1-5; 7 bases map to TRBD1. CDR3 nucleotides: TGTGCCAGCAGTGCGCAGGGGGGGTATCAGCCCCAGCATTTT. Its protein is CASSAQGGYQPQHF.